This entry is about one TCR beta chain. The CDR3 runs to 13 residues. Between the trimmed V and J ends, which lost 6 bases and 0 bases, there was a span of 6 bases. Germline lookup yields CDR1 KGHSH and CDR2 LQKENI. The data were obtained in a study of blood T cell repertoires in COVID-19. Overall study: Some COVID-19 samples were acute and others convalescent; all came from the United States, Italy and Spain. T cells, B-cell-depleted T cells, or PBMCs supplied cDNA or gDNA.

Methods used by the authors: The assay estimated nucleated cells by amplifying reference gene primers. Generated by immunoSEQ multiplex PCR, the TCRdb table keeps only in-frame clones and is missing some. Clone size and V and J calls were adopted from that table, with D and trimming inferred from the DNA. The sample lists around 91,000 clones; approximately 85% were seen once. This receptor was taken from a human donor in a cohort sampled during active COVID-19. V is TRBV18 and J is TRBJ1-5, with D unresolved. Sequencing was performed on peripheral blood. This CDR3 is CASSEYSNQPQHF. CDR3 DNA sequence: TGTGCCAGCTCTGAGTATAGCAATCAGCCCCAGCATTTT.